Following are 6 T cell receptor beta chains from one sample sequenced in a study of blood T cell repertoires in COVID-19 (TCRdb year 2020). The protocol used for the library was the immunoSEQ multiplex PCR assay. TCRdb holds this immuneACCESS table with in-frame rearrangements only. Some clones are missing; in checked studies, unresolved V genes explain under half, and the rest has no known cause. For this sample the table gives nearly 65,000 clones, of which around four fifths were detected only once. Of the sample, 10% to 15% is held by the ten largest clones. Source material: peripheral blood. The receptors originated from a human donor in a cohort sampled during active COVID-19.

This chain uses TRBV5-6 with TRBJ1-1; unclear D gene. Germline V gives CDR1 SGHDT, CDR2 YYEEEE. V lost 0 bases and J 6 bases, leaving 3 bases between the germline ends. The CDR3 has 11 residues. The CDR3 region is CASSLAAEAFF. The CDR3 DNA is TGTGCCAGCAGCTTGGCCGCTGAAGCTTTCTTT. Using reference TRBV5-6 and TRBJ1-1 for the parts outside the CDR3, the full variable domain is DAGVTQSPTHLIKTRGQQVTLRCSPKSGHDTVSWYQQALGQGPQFIFQYYEEEERQRGNFPDRFSGHQFPNYSSELNVNALLLGDSALYLCASSLAAEAFFGQGTRLTVV.

This chain joins TRBV27 and TRBJ2-7; 8 bases agree with TRBD2. CDR1 is MNHEY, CDR2 SMNVEV, per germline (reference sequence). With 2 bases clipped from V and 4 bases from J, the junction kept 7 bases outside the gene matches. CDR3 size: 15 residues. CDR3 sequence (DNA): TGTGCCAGCAGTTTAGGAGCGGGAGTGTTGTACGAGCAGTACTTC. It specifies CASSLGAGVLYEQYF.

In its sample, this clone was seen a few times. V is TRBV5-8 and J is TRBJ1-2; a weak D match, TRBD1 (6 bases). CDR3 length: 14 amino acids. The V end lost 4 bases, the J end lost 7 bases, and 17 bases lay between the germline ends. Per germline, CDR1 SGHTS and CDR2 YDEGEE. This CDR3 reads CASSLLGTWGGYTF. In DNA form, the CDR3 reads TGTGCCAGCAGCCTCCTCGGGACATGGGGTGGCTACACCTTC.

V and J are TRBV18 and TRBJ1-1; D is possibly TRBD1 (6 bases). V lost 3 bases, J lost 0 bases, and 17 bases lay in between. Germline CDR1 and CDR2: KGHSH and LQKENI. The CDR3 spans 17 residues. The CDR3 coding sequence is TGTGCCAGCTCACCCCAGGGGCGGGGAGGGCTGAACACTGAAGCTTTCTTT. Translating it yields CASSPQGRGGLNTEAFF.

This clone was seen only once. This chain joins TRBV19 and TRBJ2-7; the match to TRBD2 covers 11 bases. Unmatched junction bases numbered 14, after V lost 8 bases and J lost 2 bases. The CDR3 consists of 17 residues. Germline V gene data show CDR1 as LNHDA and CDR2 as SQIVND (reference sequence). The CDR3 loop is CASAHSGREPQAYEQYF. The CDR3 nucleotides read TGTGCCAGTGCCCATAGCGGGAGGGAACCCCAGGCCTACGAGCAGTACTTC.

The J gene is TRBJ2-7, the V gene TRBV6-5; 7 positions agree with TRBD2. This CDR3 is 12 amino acids long. Looked up from germline, CDR1 is MNHEY and CDR2 is SVGAGI. J lost 3 bases, V lost 7 bases, and 3 bases had no gene match. The CDR3 nucleotides read TGTGCCAGCACCACGGGGGGCTACGAGCAGTACTTC. This encodes CASTTGGYEQYF.